The present T cell receptor beta chain was sequenced within a study of identical twins. TCRdb re-called the 5' RACE reads with MiXCR, one entry per CDR3 protein. The repertoire consists of roughly 540,000 distinct CDR3 sequences, with about 20% occurring once and the leading ten covering around 0.9%. The CDR3 is made up of 15 amino acids. This clonotype has more than one count but fewer than ten. This sample also belongs to another study, concerning T cells expressing NK-cell markers. That source adds: HCMV serostatus: most of the eight sequenced donors positive, one negative.

The chain uses TRBV12-2 and TRBJ2-7; the table's D call of TRBD2 was not tested on the DNA. TRBV12-2 is a documented pseudogene. The receptor was derived from a woman between 18 and 29 years old in good health. Sequenced material: CD4+ T cells sorted from blood. CDR3 region: CASRLGREGHHEQYF. Written as DNA, the CDR3 is TGTGCAAGTCGCTTAGGCCGGGAGGGCCACCACGAGCAGTACTTC.